These T cell receptor beta chains were read from a single sample in a study of CD8 T cells in ankylosing spondylitis. Each CDR3 protein is one row after TCRdb ran MiXCR on the 5' RACE reads. The profile shows 230,000 or so distinct CDR3 sequences, approximately 20% of them singletons. Sequencing was performed on blood, either unsorted or a sorted T cell fraction (not recorded which). Every receptor here comes from a male donor with ankylosing spondylitis or in good health (not recorded which). The conserved cysteine and the conserved F or W are not part of the CDR3 here.

CDR3 protein | V gene | CDR3 length | J gene
ASSLAGGYKNEQF | TRBV12-3/TRBV12-4 | 13 | TRBJ2-1
ASSQSTGRVNYGYT | TRBV4-1 | 14 | TRBJ1-2
ASSLPSGFANTGELF | TRBV7-6 | 15 | TRBJ2-2
ASSPLATNEKLF | TRBV19 | 12 | TRBJ1-4
ASSQDSLGTSGYEQY | TRBV4-3 | 15 | TRBJ2-7
ASSPFRQLYEQY | TRBV27 | 12 | TRBJ2-7
ASSYGTEYEQY | TRBV27 | 11 | TRBJ2-7
ASSQEIGLDGYEQY | TRBV4-3 | 14 | TRBJ2-7
ASSLVVGDRGYEQY | TRBV7-6 | 14 | TRBJ2-7
ASSVGGGNYGYT | TRBV9 | 12 | TRBJ1-2
ASSLVAGGSYEQY | TRBV7-9 | 13 | TRBJ2-7
ASSKRGTRYNSPLH | TRBV21-1 | 14 | TRBJ1-6
ASNAGLAVQETQY | TRBV5-1 | 13 | TRBJ2-5
ASSGMVEQF | TRBV12-3/TRBV12-4 | 9 | TRBJ2-1
ASGLVKRDYEQY | TRBV12-5 | 12 | TRBJ2-7
ASSYSRGDEQY | TRBV6-5 | 11 | TRBJ2-7
AISEPTAVNTGELF | TRBV10-3 | 14 | TRBJ2-2
ASSQDRAGSEKLF | TRBV4-3 | 13 | TRBJ1-4
ASSFGLAGRSSYNEQF | TRBV11-1 | 16 | TRBJ2-1
ASSQVGSPSYEQY | TRBV4-1 | 13 | TRBJ2-7
SANSGDMSYNEQF | TRBV20-1 | 13 | TRBJ2-1
ASSPFSVPGVYEQY | TRBV7-2 | 14 | TRBJ2-7
ASTWTFDSGANVLT | TRBV12-3/TRBV12-4 | 14 | TRBJ2-6
ASGDGRVTDTQY | TRBV4-3 | 12 | TRBJ2-3
ASSVVGGYQETQY | TRBV9 | 13 | TRBJ2-5
ASSIDNPTGQF | TRBV19 | 11 | TRBJ2-1
ASSYNGRAQF | TRBV6-5 | 10 | TRBJ2-1
ASSQVGLSLYNEQF | TRBV4-1 | 14 | TRBJ2-1
ASSQDGLANEQF | TRBV4-3 | 12 | TRBJ2-1
ASSAGEGYEQY | TRBV9 | 11 | TRBJ2-7
AIKDRASTDTQY | TRBV10-3 | 12 | TRBJ2-3
SAPRRSNQPQH | TRBV20-1 | 11 | TRBJ1-5
ASSQFSGGGTDTQY | TRBV4-3 | 14 | TRBJ2-3
ASSHRASSYNEQF | TRBV6-1 | 13 | TRBJ2-1
ASRKTSEGEQF | TRBV4-1 | 11 | TRBJ2-1
ACSLGTGGIYEQY | TRBV7-6 | 13 | TRBJ2-7
ASSGDRYSNQPQH | TRBV12-3/TRBV12-4 | 13 | TRBJ1-5
ASSVVGWDSDIQY | TRBV9 | 13 | TRBJ2-4
ASSQIGKNIQY | TRBV4-1 | 11 | TRBJ2-4
ASSSTLPHGEQF | TRBV7-3 | 12 | TRBJ2-1
ASSSFARQGPYEQY | TRBV27 | 14 | TRBJ2-7
ASSLGAGEQY | TRBV13 | 10 | TRBJ2-7
ASSDGLAGFETQY | TRBV6-2/TRBV6-3 | 13 | TRBJ2-5
ASSSVETYNEQF | TRBV7-6 | 12 | TRBJ2-1
ASSQDLGGYTYEQY | TRBV4-1 | 14 | TRBJ2-7
ASSRNTYEQY | TRBV27 | 10 | TRBJ2-7
ASTTLAEQETQY | TRBV6-1 | 12 | TRBJ2-5